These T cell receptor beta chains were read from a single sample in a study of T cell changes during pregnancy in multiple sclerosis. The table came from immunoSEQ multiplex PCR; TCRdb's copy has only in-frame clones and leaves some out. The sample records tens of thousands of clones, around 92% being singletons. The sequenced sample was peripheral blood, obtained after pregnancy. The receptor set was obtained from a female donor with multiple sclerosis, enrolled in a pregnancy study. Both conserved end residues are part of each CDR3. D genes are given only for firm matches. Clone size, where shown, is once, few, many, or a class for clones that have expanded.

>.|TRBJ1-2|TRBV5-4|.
TGTGCCAGCAGCTTGCCGGGAATTGGGTATGGCTACACCTTC
CASSLPGIGYGYTF
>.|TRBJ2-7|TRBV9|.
TGTGCCAGCAGCGTAGGGCCAGGCTCCTACGAGCAGTACTTC
CASSVGPGSYEQYF
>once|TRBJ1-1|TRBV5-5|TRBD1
TGTGCCAGCAGCTTCCGGACAGGGGGGAACACTGAAGCTTTCTTT
CASSFRTGGNTEAFF
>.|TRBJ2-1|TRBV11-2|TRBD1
TGTGCCAGCAGCTTAGAATACAGGGGTAATGAGCAGTTCTTC
CASSLEYRGNEQFF
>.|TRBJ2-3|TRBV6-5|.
TGTGCCAGCAGTTCCCGACTAACTAGCACAGATACGCAGTATTTT
CASSSRLTSTDTQYF
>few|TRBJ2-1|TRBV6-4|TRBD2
TGTGCCAGCAGTGACGGGACTACCAATGAGCAGTTCTTC
CASSDGTTNEQFF
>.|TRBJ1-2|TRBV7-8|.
TGTGCCAGCAGCTTAAAAATTATAGGCCAGGAACGATCTCGGGGCTACACCTTC
CASSLKIIGQERSRGYTF
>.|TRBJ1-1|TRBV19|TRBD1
TGTGCCAGTATTTGGACAGGGGGGAACACTGAAGCTTTCTTT
CASIWTGGNTEAFF
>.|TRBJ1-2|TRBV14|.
TGTGCCAGCAGCCCCGGTCCCTATGGCTACACCTTC
CASSPGPYGYTF
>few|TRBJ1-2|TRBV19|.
TGTGCCAGTAGTACAGGGGCAGGGGTATCCTATGGCTACACCTTC
CASSTGAGVSYGYTF
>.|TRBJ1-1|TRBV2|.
TGTGCCAGCAGTGGGGGGGACGAGGGAGGCACTGAAGCTTTCTTT
CASSGGDEGGTEAFF
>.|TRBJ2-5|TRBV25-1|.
TGTGCCAGCAGTTTCGGAGGGGGGGGTGGGGAGACCCAGTACTTC
CASSFGGGGGETQYF
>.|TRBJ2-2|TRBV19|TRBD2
TGTGCCAGTACAGGCGGGGGGGCTGGGGCCGGGGAGCTGTTTTTT
CASTGGGAGAGELFF
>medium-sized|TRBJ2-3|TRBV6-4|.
TGTGCCAGCAGTGAAGGGGGGGCCACAGATACGCAGTATTTT
CASSEGGATDTQYF
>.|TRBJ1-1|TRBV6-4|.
TGTGCCAGCAGTGAAGCCAGGGGTACTGAAGCTTTCTTT
CASSEARGTEAFF